The 30 T cell receptor beta chains below come from one sample, sequenced in a study of T cell changes during pregnancy in multiple sclerosis. Only in-frame clones appear in the TCRdb table, and some are missing; sequencing was by immunoSEQ multiplex PCR. The sample carries over 50,000 clones, roughly 88% recorded once. The source material was peripheral blood, sampled in the first trimester of pregnancy. The origin of the receptors is a female donor with multiple sclerosis, enrolled in a pregnancy study.

This chain uses TRBV10-3 with TRBJ2-2, with TRBD1 as a possible D gene (6 bases). The CDR3 totals 15 residues. CDR1 is ENHRY, CDR2 SYGVKD, per germline. Trimming cost V 9 bases and J 6 bases, with 20 bases left between them. The CDR3 DNA follows: TGTGCCATACCAACAGGGAGAGGGCAGCCCGGGGAGCTGTTTTTT. Its protein is CAIPTGRGQPGELFF.

The V gene is TRBV5-1, the J gene TRBJ2-1, with 11 bases identical to TRBD2. The CDR3 is made up of 20 amino acids. Germline-derived CDR1 and CDR2 are SGHRS and YFSETQ. The trim removed 5 bases at V and 0 bases at J, leaving 16 bases unmatched. The CDR3 spells CASRFGGISGRASSYNEQFF. CDR3 sequence (DNA): TGCGCCAGCAGATTCGGGGGTATTAGCGGGAGGGCAAGCTCCTACAATGAGCAGTTCTTC. Based on the CDR3 plus reference TRBV5-1 and TRBJ2-1, the full variable domain is KAGVTQTPRYLIKTRGQQVTLSCSPISGHRSVSWYQQTPGQGLQFLFEYFSETQRNKGNFPGRFSGRQFSNSRSEMNVSTLELGDSALYLCASRFGGISGRASSYNEQFFGPGTRLTVL.

This chain connects TRBV19 to TRBJ2-1, with 8 nucleotides matching TRBD2. The CDR3 runs 15 residues. The V and J ends lost 2 bases and 8 bases, in that order; junction bases with no gene match: 8. Per the germline V gene, CDR1 is LNHDA and CDR2 is SQIVND (reference sequence). The CDR3 nucleotides read TGTGCCAGTAGTATATCCGGCGGGAGGCGCGATGAGCAGTTCTTC. As protein: CASSISGGRRDEQFF.

The chain has TRBV27 and TRBJ2-2; 8 positions match TRBD2. Germline V CDR1 and CDR2: MNHEY, SMNVEV (reference sequence). Trimming at V came to 5 bases and at J to 6 bases, leaving 11 bases not matched to a gene. The CDR3 contains 16 residues. CDR3 in amino acids: CASSPSGLGKAGELFF. The DNA for the CDR3 is TGTGCCAGCAGTCCATCGGGACTAGGAAAGGCCGGGGAGCTGTTTTTT.

The genes are TRBV29-1 and TRBJ2-7; weak D call: TRBD1 (6 bases). Trimming shortened V by 1 base and J by 5 bases, and 12 bases separated the two germline ends. The CDR3 totals 13 residues. CDR1 is SQVTM, CDR2 ANQGSEA, per germline. The CDR3 sequence: CSVEVQGFNEQYF. CDR3 bases: TGCAGCGTTGAAGTGCAGGGGTTCAACGAGCAGTACTTC.

V usage is TRBV6-5 and J usage is TRBJ2-1; 7 bases match TRBD2. CDR3 length: 14 residues. CDR1 MNHEY and CDR2 SVGAGI come from the germline V gene. V was pared by 4 bases and J by 8 bases, with 8 bases of the junction left unmatched. The CDR3 sequence: CASSSPFRGDEQFF. The CDR3 DNA follows: TGTGCCAGCAGTTCTCCGTTTCGGGGGGATGAGCAGTTCTTC.

The rearrangement links TRBV5-5 to TRBJ1-2; 11 nucleotides line up with TRBD1. Germline V lookup: CDR1 SGHKS, CDR2 YYEKEE (reference sequence). The length of the CDR3 is 14 residues. V was clipped by 2 bases and J by 7 bases; unmatched bases: 4. The CDR3 nucleotides read TGTGCCAGCAGCTTCCGGACAGGGGGCTCTGGCTACACCTTC. Its translation: CASSFRTGGSGYTF.

This sequence joins TRBV7-2 and TRBJ2-3; 8 bases map to TRBD2. V shed 4 bases and J 4 bases; nucleotides not matched to a gene: 10. This CDR3 region has 16 residues. Germline CDR1 SGHTA, CDR2 FQGNSA. The CDR3 coding sequence is TGTGCCAGCAGCTACGGCCCGGGACTAGTGGCAGATACGCAGTATTTT. This gives the protein CASSYGPGLVADTQYF.

The genes are TRBV5-1 and TRBJ2-3, with 9 positions matching TRBD2. Germline V gives CDR1 SGHRS, CDR2 YFSETQ. Unmatched junction bases numbered 8, after V lost 6 bases and J lost 3 bases. The CDR3 extends over 15 amino acids. The CDR3 sequence is CASTVAGVRTDTQYF. In DNA, the CDR3 is TGCGCCAGCACAGTAGCGGGAGTGCGAACAGATACGCAGTATTTT.

The chain uses TRBV10-3 and TRBJ2-5, with 10 positions matching TRBD1. The CDR3 has 17 amino acids. J lost 5 bases, V lost 4 bases, and 13 bases had no gene match. Per the germline V gene, CDR1 is ENHRY and CDR2 is SYGVKD. The CDR3 reads CAISGPRQGALIETQYF. CDR3 DNA sequence: TGTGCCATCAGTGGACCTCGACAGGGGGCGCTTATCGAGACCCAGTACTTC.

The chain uses TRBV5-1 and TRBJ2-5; a possible D gene is TRBD1 (5 bases). Trimming shortened V by 0 bases and J by 3 bases, and 6 bases separated the two germline ends. The CDR3 length is 13 residues. The germline V gene has CDR1 SGHRS and CDR2 YFSETQ. CDR3 protein: CASSLAREETQYF. The DNA of the CDR3 is TGCGCCAGCAGCTTGGCCAGGGAAGAGACCCAGTACTTC.

The chain employs TRBV18 and TRBJ2-2; 9 nucleotides align to TRBD2. The CDR3 is 16 residues long. The germline V gene has CDR1 KGHSH and CDR2 LQKENI. Germline trimming cut 6 bases from V and 5 bases from J; bases unmatched to any gene: 10. CDR3 in amino acids: CASSRSRGRETGELFF. CDR3 DNA: TGTGCCAGCTCCCGGAGCCGCGGGAGGGAAACCGGGGAGCTGTTTTTT.

This chain uses TRBV2 with TRBJ2-5; the match to TRBD2 covers 8 bases. Trimming cost V 4 bases and J 6 bases; bases outside gene matches: 10. Germline V gene lookup returns CDR1 SNHLY and CDR2 FYNNEI. This CDR3 region has 15 residues. CDR3 sequence (DNA): TGTGCCAGCAGTGCGGGGGGGAGGGCCGTGAAGACCCAGTACTTC. Residues: CASSAGGRAVKTQYF.

This chain connects TRBV4-2 to TRBJ2-7; 9 bases are a match to TRBD1. Germline CDR1 and CDR2: LGHNA and YNFKEQ. V was clipped by 3 bases and J by 5 bases; unmatched bases: 8. This CDR3 has 15 residues. CDR3 sequence (DNA): TGTGCCAGCAGCCAGAGGACAGGGGTGGGCCACGAGCAGTACTTC. The encoded protein is CASSQRTGVGHEQYF.

The chain recombines TRBV10-2 with TRBJ2-1; TRBD2 aligns across 11 bases. V was clipped by 2 bases and J by 13 bases; unmatched bases: 7. CDR1 and CDR2 from the germline V gene are WSHSY and SAAADI. The CDR3 contains 14 residues. This chain's CDR3 is CASSEPLAGGLQFF. The CDR3 coding sequence is TGCGCCAGCAGTGAGCCGTTAGCGGGAGGGCTTCAGTTCTTC.

The gene calls are TRBV27 and TRBJ2-5, with 11 bases identical to TRBD1. The CDR3 has 16 amino acids. The trim removed 8 bases at V and 5 bases at J, leaving 13 bases unmatched. Germline V gene lookup returns CDR1 MNHEY and CDR2 SMNVEV (reference sequence). The CDR3 nucleotides are TGTGCCAGCGGACTCCATGGACAGGGGGCGCGGGAGACCCAGTACTTC. It specifies CASGLHGQGARETQYF.

V gene TRBV5-1 combines with J gene TRBJ1-4; D gene uncertain. There are 15 residues in the CDR3. Germline CDR1 SGHRS, CDR2 YFSETQ. V lost 3 bases to trimming and J lost 0 bases, with 9 bases between them. The CDR3, as DNA: TGCGCCAGCAGCTCCAAAGAGGCAACTAATGAAAAACTGTTTTTT. Its protein product is CASSSKEATNEKLFF.

Here the CDR3 DNA reads TGTGCCAGCGGTTTGACAGGGGATAGCAATCAGCCCCAGCATTTT. Encoded protein: CASGLTGDSNQPQHF. The chain uses TRBV6-1 and TRBJ1-5, with 8 bases matching TRBD1. The germline gives CDR1 MNHNS, CDR2 SASEGT. There are 15 residues in the CDR3. With V trimmed by 8 bases and J by 0 bases, 6 bases remained unmatched.

V is TRBV4-1 and J is TRBJ1-3, with D tentatively TRBD1 (6 bases). The V end lost 4 bases, the J end lost 6 bases, and 22 bases lay between the germline ends. The CDR3 spans 17 residues. CDR1 and CDR2 (germline): MGHRA, YSYEKL. The CDR3 DNA is TGCGCCAGCAGCCGGGCCCCTGGGGGGGCAGGAGAAAACACCATATATTTT. Residues: CASSRAPGGAGENTIYF.

This chain connects TRBV7-2 to TRBJ1-2; 10 positions match TRBD1. Germline lookup yields CDR1 SGHTA and CDR2 FQGNSA. With 5 bases clipped from V and 7 bases from J, the junction kept 10 bases outside the gene matches. The CDR3 runs 15 residues. For the CDR3, the DNA is TGTGCCAGCAGCGCACACCGGGACAGGGGAATTGGCTACACCTTC. It encodes CASSAHRDRGIGYTF.

This chain connects TRBV5-1 to TRBJ2-1; 7 nucleotides align to TRBD2. V dropped 2 bases and J dropped 6; count of bases not matched to a gene: 8. The CDR3 has 15 residues. Germline CDR1 reads SGHRS; CDR2 reads YFSETQ. CDR3 sequence: CASSFTGTISNEQFF. The CDR3 DNA sequence: TGCGCCAGCAGCTTTACCGGGACTATCTCCAATGAGCAGTTCTTC.

The CDR3 region has the DNA TGTGCCAGTCCTGGTACCGACAGGCCGGTGATCTGGGGCACTGAAGCTTTCTTT. As protein: CASPGTDRPVIWGTEAFF. V gene TRBV12-1 combines with J gene TRBJ1-1; TRBD1, as called in the table, went unchecked against the DNA. TRBV12-1 is a recognized pseudogene. This CDR3 is 18 amino acids long.

J is TRBJ1-5 and V is TRBV6-5, with 9 bases aligning to TRBD1. CDR1 and CDR2 from the germline V gene are MNHEY and SVGAGI. The CDR3 is made up of 15 amino acids. V lost 5 bases and J lost 5; bases outside the gene matches: 7. The CDR3 region is CASSQRTGEYQPQHF. CDR3 coding DNA: TGTGCCAGCAGTCAGAGGACAGGGGAGTATCAGCCCCAGCATTTT.

This clone was seen more than once but under ten times. This chain uses TRBV6-4 with TRBJ1-1; no definite D call. The CDR3 totals 13 residues. The germline gives CDR1 MRHNA, CDR2 SNTAGT. The V gene lost 4 bases and the J gene lost 0 bases, with 6 bases spanning the gap. The CDR3 is CASSVSVNTEAFF. CDR3 bases: TGTGCCAGCAGTGTATCGGTGAACACTGAAGCTTTCTTT.

This clone showed up just once. The gene calls are TRBV5-1 and TRBJ2-2; D is uncertain. Looked up from germline, CDR1 is SGHRS and CDR2 is YFSETQ. With 2 bases removed from V and 7 bases from J, the gap between germline ends came to 9 bases. CDR3 length: 13 amino acids. DNA for the CDR3: TGCGCCAGCAGCTTCCAAACATACGGGGAGCTGTTTTTT. It encodes CASSFQTYGELFF.

The chain recombines TRBV28 with TRBJ1-2; D is unresolved. CDR1 and CDR2 (germline): MDHEN, SYDVKM. Between the trimmed V and J ends, which lost 8 bases and 8 bases, there was a span of 12 bases. CDR3 length: 11 amino acids. The CDR3 here is CASQNPGGYTF. The DNA for the CDR3 is TGTGCCAGCCAGAACCCCGGGGGCTACACCTTC.

The chain has TRBV5-4 and TRBJ2-3; D not resolved. The CDR3 loop spans 18 amino acids. Germline V lookup: CDR1 SGHNT, CDR2 YYREEE (reference sequence). Between the trimmed V and J ends, which lost 0 bases and 0 bases, there was a span of 17 bases. CDR3 residues: CASSLGCCGALSTDTQYF. Here the CDR3 DNA reads TGTGCCAGCAGCTTGGGATGCTGCGGCGCTCTCAGCACAGATACGCAGTATTTT.

The gene calls are TRBV13 and TRBJ2-7; D gene ambiguous. Germline CDR1 PRHDT, CDR2 FYEKMQ (reference sequence). The CDR3 has 11 residues. Trimming took off 5 bases at V and 3 bases at J, with 5 bases between the two ends. This CDR3 is CASSPHYEQYF. CDR3 DNA: TGTGCCAGCAGCCCCCACTACGAGCAGTACTTC.

This clone is a singleton in its sample. V and J are TRBV4-3 and TRBJ2-2; a weak D match, TRBD2 (5 bases). V was clipped by 0 bases and J by 2 bases, with 10 bases between them. The CDR3 runs to 16 residues. Germline V gene data show CDR1 as LGHNA and CDR2 as YSLEER. The CDR3 protein is CASSQELARNTGELFF. In DNA form, the CDR3 reads TGCGCCAGCAGCCAAGAGTTAGCGCGAAACACCGGGGAGCTGTTTTTT.

This clone was seen a few times. The chain links TRBV6-4 to TRBJ1-2, with 7 bases identical to TRBD1. Per germline, CDR1 MRHNA and CDR2 SNTAGT. This CDR3 has 14 amino acids. The ends lost 2 bases at V and 4 bases at J; junction bases unmatched: 4. The CDR3 DNA reads TGTGCCAGCAGTGACGGGGACAGCTCCTATGGCTACACCTTC. This sequence encodes CASSDGDSSYGYTF.